Following are 30 T cell receptor beta chains from one sample sequenced in a study of blood T cell repertoires in COVID-19 (dated by TCRdb to about 2020). The library relied on the immunoSEQ multiplex PCR assay. As stored in TCRdb, this immuneACCESS dataset retains in-frame rearrangements with V and J assigned. A fraction of the clones does not appear; measured against another copy, unresolved V genes explain less than half of the discrepancy, and the remainder lacks a known reason. The sample table holds about 370,000 clones, of which approximately 88% were seen once. Around 3% of the sample goes to the ten largest clones. Specimen: peripheral blood. The source of these receptors is a young woman with COVID-19, enrolled during active disease.

This clone was observed once. The chain combines TRBV28 with TRBJ1-1; 10 positions match TRBD1. Germline V lookup: CDR1 MDHEN, CDR2 SYDVKM. The length of the CDR3 is 14 residues. Trimming removed 7 bases from V and 5 bases from J; junction bases left unmatched: 7. The CDR3 DNA is TGTGCCAGCACTAGGGACAGGGGAGGGACTGAAGCTTTCTTT. It codes for CASTRDRGGTEAFF.

CDR3 in amino acids: CSARVQENTEAFF. The CDR3 DNA reads as TGCAGCGCGAGAGTGCAGGAGAACACTGAAGCTTTCTTT. The rearrangement joins TRBV29-1 to TRBJ1-1, with unresolved D. This CDR3 spans 13 amino acids. The V end lost 7 bases, the J end lost 1 base, and 13 bases lay between the germline ends. Germline V CDR1 and CDR2: SQVTM, ANQGSEA. The complete variable domain, with remaining parts taken from reference TRBV29-1 and TRBJ1-1, reads SAVISQKPSRDICQRGTSLTIQCQVDSQVTMMFWYRQQPGQSLTLIATANQGSEATYESGFVIDKFPISRPNLTFSTLTVSNMSPEDSSIYLCSARVQENTEAFFGQGTRLTVV.

The chain links TRBV6-2 or TRBV6-3 to TRBJ2-5; 7 positions match TRBD1. V gave up 5 bases and J gave up 5 bases; unmatched junction bases: 5. Germline CDR1 is MNHEY and CDR2 is SVGEGT. The CDR3 length is 13 residues. The CDR3 region has the DNA TGTGCCAGCAGTCACAGGGGTGGGGAGACCCAGTACTTC. Its translation: CASSHRGGETQYF.

The chain couples TRBV24-1 to TRBJ2-3; tentatively, D is TRBD1 (6 bases). Trimming took 10 bases from V and 3 from J, leaving 13 bases between them. The CDR3 loop spans 13 amino acids. Germline-derived CDR1 and CDR2 are KGHDR and SFDVKD. CDR3 nucleotide sequence: TGTGCCACGTCCCCCGGGACAACAGATACGCAGTATTTT. Its translation is CATSPGTTDTQYF.

The V and J genes are TRBV9 and TRBJ1-2; D is unclear. Germline CDR1 SGDLS, CDR2 YYNGEE. V dropped 4 bases and J dropped 6 bases, with 19 bases sitting between them. The CDR3 loop spans 15 amino acids. The CDR3: CASSPSSLQLNGYTF. Written as DNA, the CDR3 is TGTGCCAGCAGCCCCTCCAGCCTCCAACTAAATGGCTACACCTTC.

The chain carries TRBV28 and TRBJ2-3, with D maybe TRBD1 (6 bases). V was pared by 4 bases and J by 4 bases, with 18 bases between. Per germline, CDR1 MDHEN and CDR2 SYDVKM. CDR3 length: 16 residues. CDR3 protein: CASSSSAGTTPDTQYF. The CDR3 coding sequence is TGTGCCAGCAGTTCGTCCGCCGGGACAACGCCAGATACGCAGTATTTT.

Concerning this clone itself: Other DNA variants within this sample encode the same CDR3. The V gene is TRBV2, the J gene TRBJ1-1; a weak D match, TRBD1 (5 bases). The germline gives CDR1 SNHLY, CDR2 FYNNEI. Trimming removed 4 bases at V and 3 bases at J, with 9 bases between. This CDR3 has 13 amino acids. CDR3 protein: CASSGQGDTEAFF. The CDR3 region has the DNA TGTGCCAGCAGTGGCCAGGGTGACACTGAAGCTTTCTTT.

The chain recombines TRBV7-9 with TRBJ1-1, with 9 positions matching TRBD1. V gave up 1 base and J gave up 11 bases; unmatched junction bases: 2. There are 12 residues in the CDR3. Per the germline V gene, CDR1 is SEHNR and CDR2 is FQNEAQ (reference sequence). The CDR3 nucleotides read TGTGCCAGCAGCTTAGAAGGGACAGGGGCTTTCTTT. Translating gives CASSLEGTGAFF.

This chain links TRBV13 with TRBJ2-1; TRBD2 matches 12 bases. Germline lookup yields CDR1 PRHDT and CDR2 FYEKMQ (reference sequence). J lost 9 bases, V lost 2 bases, and 14 bases had no gene match. The CDR3 runs 18 residues. In DNA, the CDR3 is TGTGCCAGCAGCTTATGGTCTAGCGGGAGGGCAGGTCAGGGTGAGCAGTTCTTC. Translation: CASSLWSSGRAGQGEQFF.

This chain connects TRBV7-9 to TRBJ2-1, with 7 positions matching TRBD2. CDR3 length: 15 amino acids. After removal of 3 bases from V and 3 bases from J, the junction contained 5 bases not matched to a gene. Germline V CDR1 and CDR2: SEHNR, FQNEAQ (reference sequence). The CDR3 region is CASSFSGTYYNEQFF. As DNA, the CDR3 is TGTGCCAGCAGCTTCAGCGGGACCTACTACAATGAGCAGTTCTTC.

The V and J genes are TRBV6-5 and TRBJ2-4; the D gene is possibly TRBD1 (6 bases). The CDR3 totals 16 residues. Trimming cost V 2 bases and J 0 bases, with 11 bases left between them. Germline V gives CDR1 MNHEY, CDR2 SVGAGI. DNA of the CDR3: TGTGCCAGCAGTTACGCGGACAGAATAGCCAAAAACATTCAGTACTTC. Encoded protein: CASSYADRIAKNIQYF.

The chain carries TRBV10-3 and TRBJ2-3, with D perhaps TRBD1 (5 bases). Between the trimmed V and J ends, which lost 6 bases and 0 bases, there was a span of 10 bases. The CDR3 length is 14 residues. Per the germline V gene, CDR1 is ENHRY and CDR2 is SYGVKD. CDR3 nucleotides: TGTGCCATCAGCTCAGGGCAAAGCACAGATACGCAGTATTTT. Its protein product is CAISSGQSTDTQYF.

This clone has a handful of counts. The CDR3 region is CASSPGLAGGPGTDTQYF. CDR3 coding DNA: TGCGCCAGCAGCCCCGGACTAGCGGGAGGGCCGGGCACAGATACGCAGTATTTT. The chain combines TRBV4-1 with TRBJ2-3, with 15 bases aligning to TRBD2. Germline-derived CDR1 and CDR2 are MGHRA and YSYEKL. This CDR3 contains 18 residues. The trim removed 4 bases at V and 1 base at J, leaving 6 bases unmatched.

This clone has only one observation. J is TRBJ2-1 and V is TRBV5-6; 10 bases are shared with TRBD2. The V and J ends lost 4 bases and 2 bases, in that order; junction bases with no gene match: 6. There are 16 residues in the CDR3. The germline V gene encodes CDR1 SGHDT and CDR2 YYEEEE. CDR3 DNA: TGTGCCAGCAGCAGATGGACTAGCGGTACCTACAATGAGCAGTTCTTC. Residues: CASSRWTSGTYNEQFF.

The chain carries TRBV6-5 and TRBJ2-1, with TRBD2 as a possible D gene (5 bases). Germline CDR1 reads MNHEY; CDR2 reads SVGAGI. Between the trimmed V and J ends, which lost 7 bases and 3 bases, there was a span of 16 bases. The CDR3 loop spans 15 amino acids. CDR3 region: CASTRGPADYNEQFF. CDR3 sequence (DNA): TGTGCCAGCACCCGGGGTCCAGCGGACTACAATGAGCAGTTCTTC.

The CDR3 nucleotides are TGTGCCAGCAGCTCGTTCCCGACGACAGGGAACCTCCTTGAAGCTTTCTTT. This codes for CASSSFPTTGNLLEAFF. The chain combines TRBV7-9 with TRBJ1-1; the match to TRBD1 covers 7 bases. The CDR3 contains 17 residues. Per the germline V gene, CDR1 is SEHNR and CDR2 is FQNEAQ (reference sequence). V was pared by 4 bases and J by 7 bases, with 18 bases of the junction left unmatched.

This clone was seen a single time. The chain couples TRBV6-5 to TRBJ1-1, with TRBD1 identical over 7 bases. The V segment lost 4 bases and the J segment 5 bases; nucleotides outside the gene matches: 10. Germline values: CDR1 MNHEY, CDR2 SVGAGI. The CDR3 contains 15 residues. The CDR3 reads CASSFLRTGATEAFF. In nucleotides, the CDR3 is TGTGCCAGCAGTTTCCTCCGAACAGGGGCGACTGAAGCTTTCTTT.

This clone has a handful of counts. The chain uses TRBV6-5 and TRBJ2-2, with 9 bases fitting TRBD1. This CDR3 spans 15 amino acids. CDR1 and CDR2 from the germline V gene are MNHEY and SVGAGI. The V gene end was trimmed by 4 bases and the J gene end by 4 bases; junction bases not matched to a gene: 4. This CDR3 reads CASSWPGQGTGELFF. The DNA of the CDR3 is TGTGCCAGCAGTTGGCCGGGACAGGGCACCGGGGAGCTGTTTTTT.

The chain joins TRBV7-8 to TRBJ1-5; the match to TRBD1 covers 10 bases. V gave up 3 bases and J gave up 5 bases; unmatched junction bases: 13. Germline CDR1 is SGHVS and CDR2 is FQNEAQ. The CDR3 loop spans 18 amino acids. This CDR3 is CASSFSAGQGKMHQPQHF. The DNA of the CDR3 is TGTGCCAGCAGCTTCTCTGCGGGACAGGGGAAGATGCATCAGCCCCAGCATTTT.

The rearrangement uses TRBV5-6 and TRBJ1-2; TRBD1 is a possible D gene (6 bases). Germline V gives CDR1 SGHDT, CDR2 YYEEEE. This CDR3 has 14 amino acids. V was cut by 2 bases and J by 10 bases, with 18 bases left in between. The CDR3, as DNA: TGTGCCAGCAGCTTCGCAGACAGGAGCGCCTCCTACACCTTC. This sequence encodes CASSFADRSASYTF.

The rearrangement links TRBV29-1 to TRBJ2-7; D might be TRBD1 (6 bases). The germline CDR1 and CDR2 sequences are SQVTM and ANQGSEA. The CDR3 has 14 residues. Trimming cost V 5 bases and J 0 bases, with 14 bases left between them. CDR3 residues: CSVRSRTDSYEQYF. The CDR3 coding sequence is TGCAGCGTTCGTTCGCGGACAGACTCCTACGAGCAGTACTTC.

This clone was detected only once. The chain employs TRBV7-2 and TRBJ1-2, with a weak D call TRBD1 (6 bases). Trimming left V 2 bases short and J 6 bases short, with 16 bases between. Looked up from germline, CDR1 is SGHTA and CDR2 is FQGNSA. The CDR3 is made up of 15 amino acids. CDR3 sequence: CASSLMAGVVDGYTF. In DNA, the CDR3 is TGTGCCAGCAGCTTAATGGCAGGGGTAGTCGATGGCTACACCTTC.

This rearrangement joins TRBV7-2 to TRBJ2-2; possible D gene TRBD1, 6 bases. The CDR3 spans 14 residues. V lost 7 bases and J 4 bases, leaving 13 bases between the germline ends. The germline V gene encodes CDR1 SGHTA and CDR2 FQGNSA. The CDR3 region is CASILNRVTGELFF. DNA of the CDR3: TGTGCCAGCATTTTGAACAGGGTCACCGGGGAGCTGTTTTTT.

This clone occurred once. The chain links TRBV6-2 or TRBV6-3 to TRBJ2-7, with D perhaps TRBD2 (6 bases). The V gene lost 1 base and the J gene lost 2 bases, with 12 bases spanning the gap. This CDR3 spans 15 amino acids. Germline V CDR1 and CDR2: MNHEY, SVGEGT. The CDR3 loop is CASSYFSWGAYEQYF. In DNA, the CDR3 is TGTGCCAGCAGTTACTTTTCCTGGGGGGCCTACGAGCAGTACTTC.

With regard to this clone: Other DNA variants within this sample encode the same CDR3. The chain is built from TRBV12-3 or TRBV12-4 and TRBJ2-5, with a tentative D call TRBD1 (5 bases). The CDR3 is made up of 11 amino acids. The V end was cut by 5 bases, the J end by 5 bases, with 6 bases between. Here the CDR3 DNA reads TGTGCCAGCAGTAGACAGGAGACCCAGTACTTC. Translating gives CASSRQETQYF.

This clone appeared once. The same CDR3 is also encoded by other DNA sequences in this sample. The chain joins TRBV5-1 to TRBJ2-5; a weak D match, TRBD2 (5 bases). CDR3 length equals 13 residues. V was clipped by 0 bases and J by 2 bases, with 5 bases between them. Germline CDR1 and CDR2: SGHRS and YFSETQ. The CDR3 DNA is TGCGCCAGCAGCTTGGGAGGGCAAGAGACCCAGTACTTC. Its protein product is CASSLGGQETQYF.

This rearrangement joins TRBV18 to TRBJ2-1; 7 bases map to TRBD2. The CDR3 has 17 amino acids. V shed 3 bases and J 1 base; nucleotides not matched to a gene: 9. Germline CDR1 KGHSH, CDR2 LQKENI. The CDR3 nucleotides are TGTGCCAGCTCACCTCGCGAGCGGGACTTATCCTACAATGAGCAGTTCTTC. This sequence encodes CASSPRERDLSYNEQFF.

This chain joins TRBV29-1 and TRBJ1-1; 7 nucleotides line up with TRBD1. The germline gives CDR1 SQVTM, CDR2 ANQGSEA. This CDR3 has 13 residues. Germline trimming cut 7 bases from V and 1 base from J; bases unmatched to any gene: 6. The chain's CDR3 is CSDAGQKNTEAFF. CDR3 bases: TGCAGCGACGCGGGACAGAAGAACACTGAAGCTTTCTTT.

This clone was detected only once. V usage is TRBV7-9 and J usage is TRBJ1-2; TRBD1 aligns across 7 bases. J lost 10 bases, V lost 5 bases, and 10 bases had no gene match. The germline CDR1 and CDR2 sequences are SEHNR and FQNEAQ (reference sequence). CDR3 length equals 13 residues. The CDR3 here is CASSPTTGDAYTF. The CDR3 coding sequence is TGTGCCAGCAGCCCTACCACAGGGGACGCCTACACCTTC.

J is TRBJ2-3 and V is TRBV12-3 or TRBV12-4, with D hard to call. The CDR3 totals 13 residues. V was clipped by 2 bases and J by 0 bases, with 3 bases between them. CDR3 region: CASSLQSTDTQYF. The CDR3 DNA reads as TGTGCCAGCAGTTTACAAAGCACAGATACGCAGTATTTT.